The clone carrying this T cell receptor (beta chain) was observed a handful of times. What it binds is not known. These data are taken from a study of T cell repertoires in cytomegalovirus infection. Across the whole study: It was the public TCR beta signatures that indicated both CMV infection and matching HLA type. The study, taken as a whole, reports: Summed frequency of shared TCR beta families picked out CMV carriers who also had the relevant HLA.

TCRdb reprocessed the reads with MiXCR, giving one entry per CDR3 protein. This sample has nearly 450,000 distinct CDR3 sequences, with about 33% found just once. Germline lookup yields CDR1 KGHSH and CDR2 LQKENI. This CDR3 has 16 residues. The junction had 6 bases not matched to a gene; V was cut back by 0 bases and J by 4 bases. The sequenced sample consisted of PBMCs. The chain has TRBV18 and TRBJ1-1; 9 positions match TRBD1. The receptor comes from a human donor in good health (CMV status not recorded). Some clones in this sample may be carry-over from other donors' samples. CDR3 nucleotide sequence: TGTGCCAGCTCACCACCGGGACAGGGCAGGGTCACTGAAGCTTTCTTT. Residues: CASSPPGQGRVTEAFF.